This TCR beta chain stems from a study of blood T cell repertoires in COVID-19. Study context: The United States, Italy and Spain provided the acute and convalescent COVID-19 samples.

Under the authors' procedure: Estimates of nucleated cell counts were drawn from the amplification of reference gene primers. Profiling relied on immunoSEQ multiplex PCR, and the TCRdb table lists in-frame clones only, not all of them. V, J and clone size are those of that table, while D and trimming were read from the DNA. This table holds some 210,000 clones, approximately 81% found once. Germline V gene sequence: CDR1 SGHRS, CDR2 YFSETQ. V lost 4 bases, J lost 7 bases, and 4 bases stayed unmatched. The CDR3 totals 14 residues. This sequence originates from a woman between 45 and 65 years old with acute COVID-19. Material for sequencing was PBMCs or T cells enriched from blood (not recorded which). This chain links TRBV5-1 with TRBJ2-7; the match to TRBD2 covers 14 bases. CDR3 DNA sequence: TGCGCCAGCAGCCCGGGACTAGCGGGGGAAGAGCAGTACTTC. Amino acid sequence: CASSPGLAGEEQYF. Full variable domain (rest looked up from reference TRBV5-1 and TRBJ2-7): KAGVTQTPRYLIKTRGQQVTLSCSPISGHRSVSWYQQTPGQGLQFLFEYFSETQRNKGNFPGRFSGRQFSNSRSEMNVSTLELGDSALYLCASSPGLAGEEQYFGPGTRLTVT.